These 26 T cell receptor beta chains share one sample of origin, sequenced in a study of Ad26.COV2.S vaccination and SARS-CoV-2 variants (dated by TCRdb to about 2021). What the treatment or condition label conveys for this sample: approximately 18 received Ad26.COV2.S at low or high dose, single or two shots; several received placebo; per-sample allocation not given. For vaccine and placebo recipients, repertoires were sequenced using samples collected on day 63 after the first injection. The library was produced with the immunoSEQ multiplex PCR assay. Imported from immuneACCESS, the table was reduced by TCRdb to in-frame sequences with V and J called. These copies leave out some clones; in studies compared against another copy, an unresolved V gene accounts for under half, and the cause of the remainder is not known. This sample holds roughly 500,000 clones; 89% were observed only once. The ten biggest clones cover over 2% of the sample.

This specimen consisted of peripheral blood, obtained in a trial of Ad26.COV2.S vaccine versus placebo. The receptors come from a person aged 18-60 years who received the Ad26.COV2.S COVID-19 vaccine or a placebo.

The chain has TRBV28 and TRBJ2-7; tentatively, D is TRBD2 (6 bases). V lost 9 bases and J lost 0, with 12 bases in between. This CDR3 contains 13 residues. The V gene's germline CDR1 is MDHEN and CDR2 SYDVKM. In nucleotides, the CDR3 is TGTGCCAGTTTCCGGGGGAGCTCCTACGAGCAGTACGTC. This gives the protein CASFRGSSYEQYV.

The V call is TRBV11-2, the J call TRBJ2-1; either TRBD1 or TRBD2 may fit D (5 bases each). Germline V lookup: CDR1 SGHAT, CDR2 FQNNGV. This CDR3 is built from 18 residues. Deletions cut 0 bases from V and 4 bases from J, with 19 bases between. In DNA form, the CDR3 reads TGTGCCAGCAGCTTAGATCGGGGACCCATCATGTCTTACAATGAGCAGTTCTTC. It yields the protein CASSLDRGPIMSYNEQFF.

The chain employs TRBV28 and TRBJ2-7, with 9 nucleotides matching TRBD2. The junction had 14 bases not matched to a gene; V was cut back by 7 bases and J by 4 bases. CDR1 is MDHEN and CDR2 is SYDVKM in the germline V gene. The length of the CDR3 is 16 residues. The CDR3 sequence: CASMSSGGEDKYEQYF. CDR3 coding DNA: TGTGCCAGCATGAGTAGCGGGGGCGAGGATAAGTACGAGCAGTACTTC. Complete variable domain (other parts from reference TRBV28 and TRBJ2-7): DVKVTQSSRYLVKRTGEKVFLECVQDMDHENMFWYRQDPGLGLRLIYFSYDVKMKEKGDIPEGYSVSREKKERFSLILESASTNQTSMYLCASMSSGGEDKYEQYFGPGTRLTVT.

The genes are TRBV4-1 and TRBJ2-3, with a tentative D call TRBD1 (5 bases). This CDR3 spans 14 amino acids. CDR1 is MGHRA and CDR2 is YSYEKL in the germline V gene. The V end lost 1 base, the J end lost 4 bases, and 9 bases lay between the germline ends. Here the CDR3 DNA reads TGCGCCAGCAGCCAAGGGGGCTGGGCAGATACGCAGTATTTT. This codes for CASSQGGWADTQYF.

This chain uses TRBV15 with TRBJ2-7; D unresolved. V lost 0 bases, J lost 6 bases, and 6 bases lay in between. Per germline, CDR1 LNHNV and CDR2 YYDKDF (reference sequence). The CDR3 covers 12 residues. CDR3 sequence: CATSRDSGEQYV. For the CDR3, the DNA is TGTGCCACCAGCAGAGATTCCGGCGAGCAGTACGTC.

This clone was seen a handful of times. In DNA, the CDR3 is TGTGCCAGCAGCGCACCGGACAGGGGCTCCTACGAGCAGTACTTC. This translates into CASSAPDRGSYEQYF. The chain recombines TRBV7-9 with TRBJ2-7; 9 bases line up with TRBD1. Germline V gene lookup returns CDR1 SEHNR and CDR2 FQNEAQ (reference sequence). After removal of 5 bases from V and 0 bases from J, the junction contained 5 bases not matched to a gene. This CDR3 is 15 amino acids long.

The chain combines TRBV7-9 with TRBJ2-1, with TRBD1 matching 9 bases. Germline V gene sequence: CDR1 SEHNR, CDR2 FQNEAQ (reference sequence). J was trimmed by 8 bases and V by 3 bases; bases with no gene match: 5. The CDR3 consists of 14 residues. The CDR3: CASSLGQGMDEQFF. The CDR3 DNA reads TGTGCCAGCAGCTTGGGACAGGGTATGGATGAGCAGTTCTTC.

The rearrangement links TRBV2 to TRBJ1-5; D remains ambiguous. CDR1 and CDR2 (germline): SNHLY, FYNNEI. The ends were cut back, 1 base at V and 7 bases at J, with 8 bases in the middle. The CDR3 is 13 residues long. In nucleotides, the CDR3 is TGTGCCAGCAGTGAAGAGGGTAGGCAGCCCCAGCATTTT. This codes for CASSEEGRQPQHF.

The J gene is TRBJ1-5, the V gene TRBV6-6, with D possibly matching TRBD1 (5 bases). From germline, CDR1 is MNHNY and CDR2 SVGAGI (reference sequence). V lost 5 bases to trimming and J lost 5 bases, with 16 bases between them. This CDR3 has 15 residues. CDR3 nucleotides: TGTGCCAGCAGTCCCCCCGGCAGGGTTGATCAGCCCCAGCATTTT. Protein product: CASSPPGRVDQPQHF.

This clone was counted once. This sequence joins TRBV7-8 and TRBJ1-3, with D tentatively TRBD1 (6 bases). V lost 2 bases and J 0 bases, leaving 23 bases between the germline ends. The CDR3 runs to 20 residues. The germline V gene encodes CDR1 SGHVS and CDR2 FQNEAQ. CDR3 coding DNA: TGTGCCAGCAGCTTAAGGGGTGCGGACAGCGCCGCCAGCTCTGGAAACACCATATATTTT. Translation gives CASSLRGADSAASSGNTIYF.

V usage is TRBV5-6 and J usage is TRBJ1-6, with 8 bases aligning to TRBD1. This CDR3 contains 15 residues. The V and J ends lost 0 bases and 7 bases, in that order; junction bases with no gene match: 3. Germline CDR1 is SGHDT and CDR2 is YYEEEE. Here the CDR3 reads CASSLETGGNSPLHF. DNA for the CDR3: TGTGCCAGCAGCTTGGAAACAGGGGGAAATTCACCCCTCCACTTT.

This chain links TRBV4-3 with TRBJ2-3; TRBD2 is a possible D gene (5 bases). V lost 1 base, J lost 3 bases, and 14 bases lay in between. Germline CDR1 LGHNA, CDR2 YSLEER. This CDR3 spans 16 amino acids. CDR3 nucleotide sequence: TGCGCCAGCAGCCAAGTTGCGGCCTCGGGGACAGATACGCAGTATTTT. It translates to CASSQVAASGTDTQYF.

The gene calls are TRBV2 and TRBJ1-5; tentatively, D is TRBD1 (5 bases). Germline-derived CDR1 and CDR2 are SNHLY and FYNNEI. Trimming removed 11 bases from V and 4 bases from J, with 15 bases in between. The CDR3 consists of 13 residues. CDR3 region: CAATPGRNQPQHF. CDR3 nucleotides: TGTGCCGCTACGCCAGGGCGGAATCAGCCCCAGCATTTT.

This chain links TRBV6-2 or TRBV6-3 with TRBJ2-7, with D maybe TRBD1 (8 bases). Trimming shortened V by 2 bases and J by 2 bases, and 22 bases separated the two germline ends. Germline V gene data show CDR1 as MNHEY and CDR2 as SVGEGT. The CDR3 is made up of 18 amino acids. The CDR3 coding sequence is TGTGCCAGCAGTTACGAAGTCGGGAGGAGACAGGGGACCTACGAGCAGTACTTC. Translated, it gives CASSYEVGRRQGTYEQYF.

The V call is TRBV10-3, the J call TRBJ2-7; tentatively, D is TRBD2 (6 bases). CDR3 length: 14 amino acids. Germline CDR1 is ENHRY and CDR2 is SYGVKD. V was pared by 7 bases and J by 0 bases, with 13 bases between. The CDR3 sequence: CAIKGLRSSYEQYF. As DNA, the CDR3 is TGTGCCATCAAGGGACTCAGGAGCTCCTACGAGCAGTACTTC.

The gene calls are TRBV27 and TRBJ1-2; D is ambiguous. Germline assignment: CDR1 MNHEY and CDR2 SMNVEV (reference sequence). The CDR3 extends over 13 amino acids. The V gene lost 5 bases and the J gene lost 8 bases, with 15 bases spanning the gap. The DNA of the CDR3 is TGTGCCAGCAGTCGCCGTTTTTTTGAAGGCTACACCTTC. It encodes CASSRRFFEGYTF.

The chain uses TRBV4-3 and TRBJ2-4; D is possibly TRBD1 (5 bases). The CDR3 is 16 residues long. Germline CDR1 LGHNA, CDR2 YSLEER. Trimming removed 0 bases from V and 7 bases from J, with 16 bases in between. CDR3 nucleotides: TGCGCCAGCAGCCAAGATCTGGGGCACATAGAGAACATTCAGTACTTC. Encoded protein: CASSQDLGHIENIQYF.

The rearrangement joins TRBV19 to TRBJ1-1; unclear D gene. V shed 3 bases and J shed 8 bases, with 10 bases lying between them. Germline V gene data show CDR1 as LNHDA and CDR2 as SQIVND (reference sequence). The CDR3 covers 12 residues. In DNA form, the CDR3 reads TGTGCCAGTAGTATCCCTCCGACAGAAGCTTTCTTT. Translated, it gives CASSIPPTEAFF.

V and J are TRBV29-1 and TRBJ2-7; D remains ambiguous. The ends were cut back, 0 bases at V and 0 bases at J, with 12 bases in the middle. In germline, CDR1 is SQVTM, CDR2 ANQGSEA. This CDR3 is built from 15 residues. The CDR3 protein is CSVEEGNYGSYEQYF. The CDR3 nucleotides are TGCAGCGTTGAAGAAGGTAATTACGGCTCCTACGAGCAGTACTTC.

The gene calls are TRBV5-8 and TRBJ2-3; 7 bases are shared with TRBD1. Trimming took 4 bases from V and 0 from J; bases not matched to a gene: 17. Germline loops: CDR1 SGHTS, CDR2 YDEGEE. The CDR3 length is 19 residues. CDR3 region: CASSAGRTTGTSSTDTQYF. The CDR3 nucleotides are TGTGCCAGCAGCGCAGGGCGGACGACAGGGACCTCTAGCACAGATACGCAGTATTTT.

The chain links TRBV11-2 to TRBJ1-1; D remains unclear. CDR3 length equals 11 residues. Deletions cut 1 base from V and 10 bases from J, with 7 bases between. Germline V gene sequence: CDR1 SGHAT, CDR2 FQNNGV. The CDR3 protein is CASSLGSLAFF. In DNA form, the CDR3 reads TGTGCCAGCAGCTTAGGTAGTCTAGCTTTCTTT.

The J gene is TRBJ2-1, the V gene TRBV7-6; the D is unclear. V lost 1 base, J lost 1 base, and 14 bases lay in between. Germline V gene data show CDR1 as SGHVS and CDR2 as FNYEAQ. The CDR3 loop spans 17 amino acids. The CDR3 DNA follows: TGTGCCAGCAGCTTAGAGGCGGCCCTAATGTCCTACAATGAGCAGTTCTTC. This translates into CASSLEAALMSYNEQFF.

The chain carries TRBV29-1 and TRBJ2-1, with 8 bases that match TRBD2. Looked up from germline, CDR1 is SQVTM and CDR2 is ANQGSEA. The CDR3 is 16 residues long. J lost 7 bases, V lost 2 bases, and 13 bases had no gene match. The CDR3 coding sequence is TGCAGCGTTGAAAGTTGGCGGGAGGCCCTGACGAATGAGCAGTTCTTC. Encoded protein: CSVESWREALTNEQFF.

The CDR3 is CASSGNLGGYTF. The CDR3 DNA reads as TGTGCCAGCAGCGGAAACTTAGGCGGCTACACCTTC. The chain has TRBV11-3 and TRBJ1-2; D unresolved. V lost 5 bases to trimming and J lost 8 bases, with 12 bases between them. The CDR3 is 12 amino acids. Germline values: CDR1 SGHNT, CDR2 YENEEA.

V is TRBV4-3 and J is TRBJ1-1; D may be TRBD1 (5 bases). Germline CDR1 and CDR2: LGHNA and YSLEER. V was cut by 4 bases and J by 6 bases, with 21 bases left in between. This CDR3 region has 16 residues. The CDR3 coding sequence is TGCGCCAGCAGCCCCCAAGTCAGGGCCGGAGTATCTGAAGCTTTCTTT. This codes for CASSPQVRAGVSEAFF.

The V gene is TRBV15, the J gene TRBJ1-2; D gene ambiguous. The CDR3 has 15 amino acids. Germline values: CDR1 LNHNV, CDR2 YYDKDF (reference sequence). Trimming took 4 bases from V and 4 from J, leaving 16 bases between them. CDR3 DNA sequence: TGTGCCACCAGCAAAAGGACGGGAGGAGGCTATGGCTACACCTTC. Protein sequence: CATSKRTGGGYGYTF.